This paragraph reports one T cell receptor (beta chain). Between the trimmed V and J ends, which lost 0 bases and 5 bases, there was a span of 4 bases. Germline CDR1 is SGHAT and CDR2 is FQNNGV. The CDR3 is made up of 12 amino acids. The sample comes from a study of shared clonotypes between healthy human individuals. Sequenced by immunoSEQ multiplex PCR; TCRdb stores in-frame clones only, minus some. The table includes some 2,500,000 clones, 80% to 95% detected once. This clonotype was obtained from a man in his late teens or twenties in good health. Some clones in this sample may be carry-over from other donors' samples. Sample: naive CD4+ T cells from PBMCs. Sample subset: CD45RA+ positively selected. The chain recombines TRBV11-2 with TRBJ2-5; unclear D gene. The chain's CDR3 is CASSLEMETQYF. In DNA form, the CDR3 reads TGTGCCAGCAGCTTAGAAATGGAGACCCAGTACTTC.